The 10 T cell receptor beta chains in this list originate from one sample, sequenced in a study of T cell repertoires in cytomegalovirus infection. For these receptors, no antigen is known. MiXCR, run by TCRdb on the reads, gives a single entry per CDR3 protein. The sample records approximately 590,000 distinct CDR3 sequences, 40% being singletons. This material consisted of cultured PBMCs, taken from culture after CMV antigen stimulation. Receptor source: a human donor in good health (CMV status not recorded). Some clones in this sample may be carry-over from other donors' samples.

V usage is TRBV7-2 and J usage is TRBJ2-5; D is ambiguous. V lost 1 base, J lost 5 bases, and 20 bases lay in between. The germline gives CDR1 SGHTA, CDR2 FQGNSA. The CDR3 covers 17 residues. The CDR3 spells CASSLVSTIFGGETQYF. The CDR3 coding sequence is TGTGCCAGCAGCTTAGTATCGACAATCTTCGGTGGGGAGACCCAGTACTTC.

The chain uses TRBV12-5 and TRBJ2-3; D assignment may be TRBD1 or TRBD2 (6 bases each). Germline V gene sequence: CDR1 LGHNT, CDR2 FRNRAP. There are 16 residues in the CDR3. With 7 bases removed from V and 3 bases from J, the gap between germline ends came to 20 bases. Here the CDR3 reads CASALFWGAGTDTQYF. The CDR3 bases are TGTGCTAGTGCCCTGTTCTGGGGGGCTGGGACAGATACGCAGTATTTT.

The V call is TRBV28, the J call TRBJ2-3; no clear D gene. Germline V lookup: CDR1 MDHEN, CDR2 SYDVKM. The CDR3 runs to 11 residues. V gave up 0 bases and J gave up 8 bases, with 3 bases separating them. The CDR3 reads CASSLWGTQYF. CDR3 bases: TGTGCCAGCAGTTTATGGGGTACGCAGTATTTT.

V is TRBV28 and J is TRBJ1-1; D uncertain. The ends were cut back, 4 bases at V and 5 bases at J, with 11 bases in the middle. This CDR3 is 13 amino acids long. Germline CDR1 MDHEN, CDR2 SYDVKM. The CDR3 spells CASSSEYLTEAFF. The CDR3 region has the DNA TGTGCCAGCAGTTCGGAGTACTTAACTGAAGCTTTCTTT.

This clonotype has a count of ten or more. CDR3 sequence (DNA): TGTGCCAGCAGCTTACAGCCAGGGGAGAATTCACCCCTCCACTTT. Translation gives CASSLQPGENSPLHF. V is TRBV7-2 and J is TRBJ1-6; D is possibly TRBD1 (6 bases). Germline-derived CDR1 and CDR2 are SGHTA and FQGNSA. V gave up 2 bases and J gave up 7 bases, with 12 bases separating them. This CDR3 is built from 15 residues.

This clonotype was seen only once. J is TRBJ2-1 and V is TRBV6-2 or TRBV6-3; TRBD2 aligns across 10 bases. CDR3 length: 16 amino acids. Germline V gene lookup returns CDR1 MNHEY and CDR2 SVGEGT. V was clipped by 2 bases and J by 4 bases; unmatched bases: 5. This chain's CDR3 is CASSYVPSGGYNEQFF. CDR3 sequence (DNA): TGTGCCAGCAGTTACGTACCTAGCGGGGGATACAATGAGCAGTTCTTC.

Only a few counts were recorded for this clonotype. This chain links TRBV7-2 with TRBJ2-3, with TRBD2 matching 10 bases. With V trimmed by 3 bases and J by 9 bases, 6 bases remained unmatched. In germline, CDR1 is SGHTA, CDR2 FQGNSA. This CDR3 has 14 amino acids. The CDR3, as DNA: TGTGCCAGCAGCTTCGGGACTAGCGTTCACACGCAGTATTTT. It encodes CASSFGTSVHTQYF. Based on the CDR3 plus reference TRBV7-2 and TRBJ2-3, the full variable domain is GAGVSQSPSNKVTEKGKDVELRCDPISGHTALYWYRQSLGQGLEFLIYFQGNSAPDKSGLPSDRFSAERTGGSVSTLTIQRTQQEDSAVYLCASSFGTSVHTQYFGPGTRLTVL.

This sequence joins TRBV5-1 and TRBJ2-5, with 7 bases identical to TRBD1. J gave up 4 bases and V 5 bases, and 17 bases lay outside the gene matches. Germline-derived CDR1 and CDR2 are SGHRS and YFSETQ. CDR3 length: 17 residues. In nucleotides, the CDR3 is TGCGCCAGCAGACCGGGGAAACACACAGGGGTTCGAGAGACCCAGTACTTC. Translated: CASRPGKHTGVRETQYF.

This rearrangement joins TRBV7-2 to TRBJ2-2, with 9 bases aligning to TRBD2. After removal of 5 bases from V and 5 bases from J, the junction contained 12 bases not matched to a gene. This CDR3 has 17 residues. Germline assignment: CDR1 SGHTA and CDR2 FQGNSA. CDR3 sequence (DNA): TGTGCCAGCAGCCCCCGGGGGCGCGGGGGGGCAACCGGGGAGCTGTTTTTT. It is translated as CASSPRGRGGATGELFF.

The chain employs TRBV15 and TRBJ1-2; 8 bases align to TRBD1. V was clipped by 1 base and J by 8 bases; unmatched bases: 3. CDR3 length: 13 amino acids. Germline V gene data show CDR1 as LNHNV and CDR2 as YYDKDF (reference sequence). CDR3 nucleotide sequence: TGTGCCACCAGCAGAGGGACAGGGTCCGGCTACACCTTC. This encodes CATSRGTGSGYTF.